Following are 19 T cell receptor beta chains from one sample sequenced in a study of graft-versus-host responses after intestinal transplantation. Here immunoSEQ multiplex PCR was the method, and the copy in TCRdb shows in-frame clones only, minus some. The repertoire holds more than 55,000 clones, with about 90% as singletons. The sequencing here drew on PBMCs, taken 26 days after transplant. The receptors originated from a human patient who received an intestinal transplant, so some T cells may come from the graft donor.

This sequence joins TRBV13 and TRBJ2-3, with 8 bases matching TRBD2. Germline V CDR1 and CDR2: PRHDT, FYEKMQ (reference sequence). V lost 5 bases and J lost 4; bases outside the gene matches: 5. The CDR3 spans 14 residues. DNA for the CDR3: TGTGCCAGCAGCGCCAGCGGGAGTCCAGATACGCAGTATTTT. Residues: CASSASGSPDTQYF.

The chain employs TRBV6-1 and TRBJ2-5; D perhaps matches TRBD1 (5 bases). CDR1 is MNHNS and CDR2 is SASEGT in the germline V gene. The CDR3 length is 13 residues. Trimming took off 3 bases at V and 5 bases at J, with 10 bases between the two ends. The CDR3 region is CASSEQGRETQYF. CDR3 nucleotides: TGTGCCAGCAGTGAGCAGGGCCGGGAGACCCAGTACTTC.

This clone was detected only a few times. This chain uses TRBV28 with TRBJ1-2; no definite D call. V was trimmed by 4 bases and J by 4 bases, leaving 7 bases between them. Germline loops: CDR1 MDHEN, CDR2 SYDVKM. CDR3 length: 12 residues. CDR3 sequence: CASSSPGYGYTF. The CDR3 bases are TGTGCCAGCAGTTCTCCAGGCTATGGCTACACCTTC.

J is TRBJ1-2 and V is TRBV30; D is possibly TRBD1 (6 bases). The CDR3 consists of 15 residues. Germline V gene data show CDR1 as GTSNPN and CDR2 as SVGIG (reference sequence). The V gene lost 1 base and the J gene lost 3 bases, with 15 bases spanning the gap. In DNA form, the CDR3 reads TGTGCCTGGAGTGGATTTCGGACAGATTACTATGGCTACACCTTC. This translates into CAWSGFRTDYYGYTF. The full variable domain, rest sourced from reference TRBV30 and TRBJ1-2, is SQTIHQWPATLVQPVGSPLSLECTVEGTSNPNLYWYRQAAGRGLQLLFYSVGIGQISSEVPQNLSASRPQDRQFILSSKKLLLSDSGFYLCAWSGFRTDYYGYTFGSGTRLTVV.

The rearrangement links TRBV4-2 to TRBJ2-1, with unresolved D. V lost 0 bases and J lost 12, with 15 bases in between. The CDR3 consists of 14 residues. Germline values: CDR1 LGHNA, CDR2 YNFKEQ. CDR3 region: CASSQEASTRRQFF. For the CDR3, the DNA is TGTGCCAGCAGCCAAGAGGCGTCGACCCGGAGGCAGTTCTTC.

The chain couples TRBV12-5 to TRBJ2-5; 11 positions match TRBD2. The CDR3 contains 16 residues. Trimming at V came to 2 bases and at J to 5 bases, leaving 7 bases not matched to a gene. CDR1 and CDR2 (germline): LGHNT, FRNRAP. The CDR3 nucleotides are TGTGCTAGTGGTTTGTTCGGACTAGCGGGCGGGGAGACCCAGTACTTC. It is translated as CASGLFGLAGGETQYF.

This chain links TRBV4-1 with TRBJ2-7; TRBD2 matches 10 bases. This CDR3 region has 17 residues. From germline, CDR1 is MGHRA and CDR2 YSYEKL. V lost 2 bases to trimming and J lost 5 bases; unmatched junction nucleotides: 12. The CDR3 DNA sequence: TGCGCCAGCAGCCAAACCCCCCAGCGGGGGGGCCGCGACGAGCAGTACTTC. It encodes CASSQTPQRGGRDEQYF.

V is TRBV30 and J is TRBJ1-5, with a weak D call TRBD1 (5 bases). V lost 7 bases and J lost 6, with 16 bases in between. CDR1 and CDR2 from the germline V gene are GTSNPN and SVGIG (reference sequence). The CDR3 is 13 residues long. The CDR3: CASRKVRGQPQHF. As DNA, the CDR3 is TGTGCCTCCCGGAAGGTTAGGGGTCAGCCCCAGCATTTT.

This clone was counted a single time. The chain is built from TRBV29-1 and TRBJ2-1; D possibly corresponds to TRBD1 (6 bases). This CDR3 comprises 18 residues. The V gene lost 4 bases and the J gene lost 0 bases, with 22 bases spanning the gap. Germline V lookup: CDR1 SQVTM, CDR2 ANQGSEA. The CDR3 region has the DNA TGCAGCGTTGCCGGGACACTTGCACCCCCGAGCTCCTACAATGAGCAGTTCTTC. Its translation: CSVAGTLAPPSSYNEQFF.

The J gene is TRBJ2-7, the V gene TRBV12-5; D gene ambiguous. This CDR3 has 15 amino acids. The germline V gene has CDR1 LGHNT and CDR2 FRNRAP. The V end lost 2 bases, the J end lost 0 bases, and 11 bases lay between the germline ends. In DNA form, the CDR3 reads TGTGCTAGTGGTTTGATACTTCCGAGCTCCTACGAGCAGTACTTC. Protein: CASGLILPSSYEQYF.

This chain connects TRBV10-1 to TRBJ2-3; a weak D match, TRBD1 (6 bases). The germline V gene has CDR1 WNHNN and CDR2 SYGVQD (reference sequence). This CDR3 spans 14 amino acids. Trimming removed 5 bases from V and 2 bases from J, with 11 bases in between. The CDR3 region is CASSPGHATDTQYF. The CDR3, as DNA: TGCGCCAGCAGTCCGGGACACGCCACAGATACGCAGTATTTT.

The V and J genes are TRBV2 and TRBJ2-7; the D gene is possibly TRBD1 (6 bases). Germline CDR1 SNHLY, CDR2 FYNNEI. V shed 3 bases and J shed 0 bases, with 12 bases lying between them. This CDR3 has 15 residues. The CDR3 DNA sequence: TGTGCCAGCAGTGACCCCACAGGGAGCTCCTACGAGCAGTACGTC. Translating gives CASSDPTGSSYEQYV.

The chain recombines TRBV9 with TRBJ1-3; a possible D gene is TRBD1 (5 bases). Germline loops: CDR1 SGDLS, CDR2 YYNGEE. V lost 0 bases and J lost 0, with 22 bases in between. The CDR3 consists of 20 residues. The CDR3 sequence: CASSVEAGVLDSDSGNTIYF. In nucleotides, the CDR3 is TGTGCCAGCAGCGTAGAGGCGGGGGTTTTAGACAGTGACTCTGGAAACACCATATATTTT.

J is TRBJ2-7 and V is TRBV12-2; the table's D call TRBD1 went unverified against the DNA. TRBV12-2 is termed a pseudogene. The CDR3 sequence is 18 residues long. CDR3 in amino acids: CASRLIAPWGTGEGEQYV. DNA of the CDR3: TGTGCAAGTCGCTTAATTGCCCCCTGGGGGACAGGGGAGGGTGAGCAGTACGTC.

The rearrangement uses TRBV5-6 and TRBJ2-7, with D possibly matching TRBD2 (5 bases). Germline V gene lookup returns CDR1 SGHDT and CDR2 YYEEEE. The CDR3 is made up of 14 amino acids. V lost 7 bases and J 2 bases, leaving 16 bases between the germline ends. CDR3 sequence: CASGVQAGAYEQYV. Written as DNA, the CDR3 is TGTGCCAGCGGAGTGCAGGCGGGCGCCTACGAGCAGTACGTC.

The chain has TRBV6-6 and TRBJ2-7, with 11 bases matching TRBD1. The V gene's germline CDR1 is MNHNY and CDR2 SVGAGI (reference sequence). The CDR3 consists of 16 residues. J lost 3 bases, V lost 1 base, and 5 bases had no gene match. Here the CDR3 DNA reads TGTGCCAGCAGTTACTGGGACAGGGGGGGGAACTACGAGCAGTACTTC. Its protein is CASSYWDRGGNYEQYF.

The genes are TRBV27 and TRBJ1-1, with 9 nucleotides matching TRBD1. Trimming at V came to 5 bases and at J to 4 bases, leaving 5 bases not matched to a gene. Looked up from germline, CDR1 is MNHEY and CDR2 is SMNVEV (reference sequence). The CDR3 spans 14 residues. CDR3 DNA sequence: TGTGCCAGCAGTCTCCGGGACAGGGTCACTGAAGCTTTCTTT. As protein: CASSLRDRVTEAFF.

V usage is TRBV7-3 and J usage is TRBJ2-3; 9 bases are shared with TRBD2. Losses at the gene ends were 2 bases for V and 6 bases for J; bases not matched to a gene: 3. Germline CDR1 SGHTA, CDR2 FQGTGA. This CDR3 has 14 residues. CDR3 DNA sequence: TGTGCCAGCAGCTTAGCGGGGGGGGCGGATACGCAGTATTTT. Protein sequence: CASSLAGGADTQYF.

This chain connects TRBV27 to TRBJ2-1; 9 nucleotides align to TRBD2. The CDR3 spans 19 residues. From germline, CDR1 is MNHEY and CDR2 SMNVEV (reference sequence). Trimming cost V 6 bases and J 6 bases; bases outside gene matches: 21. In DNA, the CDR3 is TGTGCCAGCAGAAGCGGGACTAGCTTGAGGGGGTCGAGAGGCAATGAGCAGTTCTTC. It specifies CASRSGTSLRGSRGNEQFF.